The rows below give T cell receptor beta chains drawn from one sample of a study of blood T cells in healthy people across ages. Via MiXCR, TCRdb re-called the 5' RACE reads, giving one row per CDR3 protein. The sample has about 1.4 million distinct CDR3 sequences, almost 60% seen once. Specimen: blood. Receptors were obtained from a man in his late teens or twenties in good health. The CDR3 runs from the conserved cysteine through the conserved F or W. A D gene is named only where the DNA matches it firmly. Part of the rows lack a size; the others show once, few, many or a class for expanded clones.

j_gene | v_gene | abundance | d_gene | CDR3nt | CDR3aa
TRBJ2-5 | TRBV4-1 | few | TRBD2 | TGCGCCAGCAGCCAAGGGGTCGGGACTAGCCCTTTTGAGACCCAGTACTTC | CASSQGVGTSPFETQYF
TRBJ1-5 | TRBV15 | . | . | TGTGCCACCAGCAGAGGGGAGCTCAATCAGCCCCAGCATTTT | CATSRGELNQPQHF
TRBJ2-1 | TRBV29-1 | . | . | TGCAGCGTTGAGAGGTACGATGAGCAGTTCTTC | CSVERYDEQFF
TRBJ1-6 | TRBV25-1 | . | TRBD1 | TGTGCCAGCAGCGCACGGACAGGGGCTTACTCACCCCTCCACTTT | CASSARTGAYSPLHF
TRBJ2-7 | TRBV5-1 | . | TRBD1 | TGCGCCAGCAGCTCCGAATCACCGGGACAGTTAAACCCCTACGAGCAGTACTTC | CASSSESPGQLNPYEQYF
TRBJ1-1 | TRBV12-5 | . | . | TGTGCTAGTGGTTTTTCGGAGGAAGCTTTCTTT | CASGFSEEAFF
TRBJ2-7 | TRBV7-2 | . | TRBD1 | TGTGCCAGCAGCTTAGCCCCGGGACAGAGAGTTTACGAGCAGTACTTC | CASSLAPGQRVYEQYF
TRBJ2-1 | TRBV4-1 | . | TRBD2 | TGCGCCAGCAGCTCCCGGACTAGCGGGACCCTGGGGAATGAGCAGTTCTTC | CASSSRTSGTLGNEQFF
TRBJ2-1 | TRBV20-1 | . | . | TGCAGTGCTAGAGATGAATTGGTGGTCGGGAATGAGCAGTTCTTC | CSARDELVVGNEQFF
TRBJ2-1 | TRBV20-1 | . | TRBD2 | TGCAGTGCTTCTAATAGCGGGAGGGATTTGTTCAATGAGCAGTTCTTC | CSASNSGRDLFNEQFF
TRBJ2-7 | TRBV29-1 | . | . | TGCAGCGTTGCCACCGACTGGGCCTACGAGCAGTACTTC | CSVATDWAYEQYF
TRBJ2-5 | TRBV25-1 | few | . | TGTGCCAGCAGTAAGGATGCAGGGGCTTCGGTAGAGACCCAGTACTTC | CASSKDAGASVETQYF
TRBJ2-6 | TRBV18 | . | . | TGTGCCAGCTCACTAGGACAGTTTTGGCCCTCTGGGGCCAACGTCCTGACTTTC | CASSLGQFWPSGANVLTF
TRBJ2-5 | TRBV20-1 | . | . | TGCAGTGCCAGTCCGGGTCCCCGGGAGACCCAGTACTTC | CSASPGPRETQYF
TRBJ2-7 | TRBV12-3/TRBV12-4 | few | . | TGTGCCAGCAGTTTGGCCAGGGAATACGAGCAGTACTTC | CASSLAREYEQYF
TRBJ1-2 | TRBV7-2 | few | TRBD1 | TGTGCCGCACCGGGACAGAATAAAATAAACTATGGCTACACCTTC | CAAPGQNKINYGYTF
TRBJ1-3 | TRBV7-8 | . | TRBD1 | TGTGCCAGCAGCTTCCAGGACAGGGCTGGAAACACCATATATTTT | CASSFQDRAGNTIYF
TRBJ2-7 | TRBV18 | many | TRBD1 | TGTGCCAGCTCACCGGGACAGGGGGATTACGAGCAGTACTTC | CASSPGQGDYEQYF
TRBJ2-1 | TRBV20-1 | . | . | TGCAGTGGTATCGGCCCCTCGCCATACAATGAGCAGTTCTTC | CSGIGPSPYNEQFF
TRBJ2-7 | TRBV28 | . | . | TGTGCCAGCACAGAGACTCGCTCCTACGAGCAGTACTTC | CASTETRSYEQYF
TRBJ2-7 | TRBV6-6 | . | TRBD1 | TGTGCCAGCAGTTACTCAATCCGGGACAGAGGGATGTACGAGCAGTACTTC | CASSYSIRDRGMYEQYF
TRBJ2-1 | TRBV28 | . | . | TGTGCCACAACAGGGGGGGAGTACAATGAGCAGTTCTTC | CATTGGEYNEQFF
TRBJ2-1 | TRBV29-1 | . | . | TGCAGCGTTGATGAGGGGGAGGGCGAGGATGAGCAGTTCTTC | CSVDEGEGEDEQFF
TRBJ2-1 | TRBV20-1 | . | TRBD2 | TGCAGTGCTACCCCCGGGACTAGCGGGAGCTGGGAGCAGTTCTTC | CSATPGTSGSWEQFF
TRBJ2-1 | TRBV4-1 | . | TRBD2 | TGCGCCAGCAGACTTCTAGCGGGGGGGCAGGGTGAGCAGTTCTTC | CASRLLAGGQGEQFF
TRBJ2-3 | TRBV4-1 | . | . | TGCGCCAGCAGTCAAATCATTGCAGATACGCAGTATTTT | CASSQIIADTQYF
TRBJ2-1 | TRBV7-2 | many | TRBD2 | TGTGCCAGCAGTGGACTAGCGGGTTACAATGAGCAGTTCTTC | CASSGLAGYNEQFF
TRBJ2-5 | TRBV12-3/TRBV12-4 | . | TRBD2 | TGTGCCAGCAGTCCTCGGACTAGGTTGTCAGAGACCCAGTACTTC | CASSPRTRLSETQYF
TRBJ1-5 | TRBV5-4 | . | . | TGTGCCAGCAGCCTAGACCCTGGGTTTCAGCCCCAGCATTTT | CASSLDPGFQPQHF
TRBJ2-2 | TRBV9 | . | . | TGTGCCAGCAGTAAACTGACAGATCGAACCGGGGGGCTGTTTTTT | CASSKLTDRTGGLFF
TRBJ1-1 | TRBV10-2 | once | . | TGCGCCAGCAGTGAGGAGGGGGGCTGGAACACTGAAGCTTTCTTT | CASSEEGGWNTEAFF
TRBJ2-5 | TRBV20-1 | . | . | TGCAGTGTTCCCCGACAGTACCAAGAGACCCAGTACTTC | CSVPRQYQETQYF
TRBJ2-2 | TRBV28 | . | . | TGTGCCAGCACCATCAGTGGGACCGGGGAGCTGTTTTTT | CASTISGTGELFF
TRBJ2-1 | TRBV27 | . | TRBD2 | TGTGCCAGCAGTTATTGGACTAGCGGGAGGGATGAGCAGTTCTTC | CASSYWTSGRDEQFF
TRBJ1-5 | TRBV4-1 | . | TRBD1 | TGCGCCAGCAGCCAGCTTTCCGGGACAGGGGGCGATCAGCCCCAGCATTTT | CASSQLSGTGGDQPQHF
TRBJ2-1 | TRBV7-2 | few | . | TGTGCCAGCAGCCCACTTCGGACGGAATTTGAGCAGTTCTTC | CASSPLRTEFEQFF
TRBJ2-6 | TRBV7-6 | . | TRBD1 | TGTGCCAGCAGCTTCCCCCCCCGACAGGGACCCCCTGGGGCCAACGTCCTGACTTTC | CASSFPPRQGPPGANVLTF
TRBJ2-7 | TRBV11-2 | . | . | TGTGCCAGCAGCTTAGATAATCGTCTGGGTGGTGGCGAGCAGTACTTC | CASSLDNRLGGGEQYF
TRBJ2-3 | TRBV6-6 | few | TRBD1 | TGTGCCGCCATGCCGGGACAGGGGGCCGAAATCACAGATACGCAGTATTTT | CAAMPGQGAEITDTQYF
TRBJ2-7 | TRBV29-1 | . | . | TGCAGCGTTGTAATCTTAGACAGCTCCTACGAGCAGTACTTC | CSVVILDSSYEQYF
TRBJ1-1 | TRBV6-5 | few | TRBD1 | TGTGCCAGCAGTTCAGGACCGGGACAGGGGTTGCCTGAAGCTTTCTTT | CASSSGPGQGLPEAFF
TRBJ1-2 | TRBV12-3/TRBV12-4 | few | . | TGTGCCAGCAGTGGACAGACCAGCCTCTATGGCTACACCTTC | CASSGQTSLYGYTF
TRBJ1-4 | TRBV6-6 | . | . | TGTGCCAGCAGTTATAGTATCGTATCAGAGGAACTGTTTTTT | CASSYSIVSEELFF
TRBJ2-1 | TRBV7-2 | . | TRBD2 | TGTGCCAGCAGCGCCCGACTAGCGGGGCGACACTCCCCCCAATTAAATGAGCAGTTCTTC | CASSARLAGRHSPQLNEQFF
TRBJ2-5 | TRBV20-1 | . | TRBD2 | TGCAGTGCTGGGGGACTAGGGTCCCAAGAGACCCAGTACTTC | CSAGGLGSQETQYF
TRBJ1-1 | TRBV3-1 | . | TRBD1 | TGTGCCAGCAGCCAGGGACAGACCTTGAACACTGAAGCTTTCTTT | CASSQGQTLNTEAFF
TRBJ2-7 | TRBV20-1 | few | . | TGCAGTGCTAGTTCCACAGGCGCCTACGAGCAGTACTTC | CSASSTGAYEQYF